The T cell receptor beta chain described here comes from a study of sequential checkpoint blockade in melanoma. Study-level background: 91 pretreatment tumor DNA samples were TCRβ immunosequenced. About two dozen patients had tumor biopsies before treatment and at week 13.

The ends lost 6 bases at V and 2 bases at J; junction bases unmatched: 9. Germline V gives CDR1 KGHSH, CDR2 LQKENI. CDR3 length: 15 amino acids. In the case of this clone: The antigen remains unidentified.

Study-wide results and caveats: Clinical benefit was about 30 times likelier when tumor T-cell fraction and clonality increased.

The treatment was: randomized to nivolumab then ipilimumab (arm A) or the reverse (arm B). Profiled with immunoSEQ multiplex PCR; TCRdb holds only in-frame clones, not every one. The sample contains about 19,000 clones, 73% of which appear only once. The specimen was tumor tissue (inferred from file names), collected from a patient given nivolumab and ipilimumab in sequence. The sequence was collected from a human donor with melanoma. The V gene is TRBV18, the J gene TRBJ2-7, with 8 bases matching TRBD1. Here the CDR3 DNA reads TGTGCCAGCTCCCTCACGACAGGGGCTGCCTACGAGCAGTACTTC. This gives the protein CASSLTTGAAYEQYF.